Here is one T cell receptor beta chain with its context. Its matching antigen is unknown. The sample is drawn from a study of T cell responses to AZD1222 COVID-19 vaccine. Study-level findings and limits: Possibly, clonal diversity was underestimated; donors were largely white British and included more females. Variant regions that are unmutated are reportedly the target of nearly half of spike-specific TCRs. Seropositive at baseline were only six AZD1222 recipients. In all cases, repertoires were sampled only after the peak T cell response.

This CDR3 region has 15 residues. CDR1 is MNHEY and CDR2 is SVGEGT in the germline V gene. V gave up 1 base and J gave up 2 bases, with 12 bases separating them. Assay used: immunoSEQ multiplex PCR; TCRdb lists only in-frame clones, some missing. The sample records some 120,000 clones, 88% being singletons. The V and J genes are TRBV6-2 or TRBV6-3 and TRBJ2-7; D is ambiguous. This specimen was peripheral blood, taken on day 0 of MenACWY control vaccination. This clonotype originated in an adult in good health. This CDR3 reads CASSYLVGPTYEQYF. In DNA form, the CDR3 reads TGTGCCAGCAGTTACTTGGTAGGACCAACCTACGAGCAGTACTTC.